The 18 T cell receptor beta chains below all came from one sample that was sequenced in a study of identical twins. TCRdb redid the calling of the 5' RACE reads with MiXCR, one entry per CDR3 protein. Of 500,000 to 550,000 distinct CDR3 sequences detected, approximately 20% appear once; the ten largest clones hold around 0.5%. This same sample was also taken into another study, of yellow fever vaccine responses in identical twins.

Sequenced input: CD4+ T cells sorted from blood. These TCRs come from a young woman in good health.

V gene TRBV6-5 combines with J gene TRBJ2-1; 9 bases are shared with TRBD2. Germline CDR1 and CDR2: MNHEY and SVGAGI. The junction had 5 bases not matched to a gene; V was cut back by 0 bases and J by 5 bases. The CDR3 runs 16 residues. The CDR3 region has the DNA TGTGCCAGCAGTTACTCCCCCGGGACTAGCCACAATGAGCAGTTCTTC. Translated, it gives CASSYSPGTSHNEQFF.

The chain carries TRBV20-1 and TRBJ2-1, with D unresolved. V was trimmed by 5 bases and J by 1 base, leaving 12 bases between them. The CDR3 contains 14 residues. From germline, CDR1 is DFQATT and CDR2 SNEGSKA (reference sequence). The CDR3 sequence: CSAPDPISYNEQFF. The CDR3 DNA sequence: TGCAGTGCTCCGGACCCTATTTCCTACAATGAGCAGTTCTTC.

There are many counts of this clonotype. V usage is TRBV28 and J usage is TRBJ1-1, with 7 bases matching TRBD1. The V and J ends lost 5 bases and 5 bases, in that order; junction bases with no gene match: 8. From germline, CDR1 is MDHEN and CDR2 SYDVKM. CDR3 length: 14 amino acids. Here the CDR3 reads CASSLQGGGTEAFF. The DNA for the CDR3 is TGTGCCAGCAGTCTTCAGGGGGGAGGGACTGAAGCTTTCTTT.

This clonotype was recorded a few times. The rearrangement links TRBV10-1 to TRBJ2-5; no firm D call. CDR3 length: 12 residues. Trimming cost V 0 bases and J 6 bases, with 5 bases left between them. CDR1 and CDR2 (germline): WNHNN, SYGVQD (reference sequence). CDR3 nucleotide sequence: TGCGCCAGCAGTGAGTCGTTGAAGACCCAGTACTTC. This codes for CASSESLKTQYF.

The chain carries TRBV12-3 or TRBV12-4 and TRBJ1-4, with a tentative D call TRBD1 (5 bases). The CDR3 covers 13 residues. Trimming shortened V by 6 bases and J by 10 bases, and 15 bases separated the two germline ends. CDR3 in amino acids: CASRSLQGAKLFF. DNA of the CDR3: TGTGCCAGCAGATCTCTCCAGGGTGCAAAACTGTTTTTT.

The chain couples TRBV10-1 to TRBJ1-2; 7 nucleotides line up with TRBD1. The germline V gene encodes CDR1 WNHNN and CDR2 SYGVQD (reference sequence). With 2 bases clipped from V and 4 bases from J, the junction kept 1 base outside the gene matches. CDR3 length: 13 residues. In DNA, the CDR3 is TGCGCCAGCAGTGAGGACAGGGTCTATGGCTACACCTTC. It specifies CASSEDRVYGYTF.

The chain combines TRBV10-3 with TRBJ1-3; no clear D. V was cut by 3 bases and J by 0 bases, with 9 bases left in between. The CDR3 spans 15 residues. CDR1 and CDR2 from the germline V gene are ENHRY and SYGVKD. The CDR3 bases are TGTGCCATCAGTGAATTCTACTTCTCTGGAAACACCATATATTTT. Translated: CAISEFYFSGNTIYF.

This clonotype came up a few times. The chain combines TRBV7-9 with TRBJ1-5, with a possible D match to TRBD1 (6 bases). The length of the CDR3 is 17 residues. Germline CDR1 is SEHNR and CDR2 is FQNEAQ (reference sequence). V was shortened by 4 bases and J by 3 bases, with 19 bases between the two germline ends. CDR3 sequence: CASSSLAGQGFNQPQHF. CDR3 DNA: TGTGCCAGCAGCTCCCTGGCCGGGCAGGGGTTCAATCAGCCCCAGCATTTT.

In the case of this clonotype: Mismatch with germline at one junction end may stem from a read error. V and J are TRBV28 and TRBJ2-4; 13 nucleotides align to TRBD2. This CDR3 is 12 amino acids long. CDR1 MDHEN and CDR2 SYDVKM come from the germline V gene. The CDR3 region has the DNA TGTGCCAGCAGCCCCGGACTAGCGGGGGTAAAGTTC. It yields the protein CASSPGLAGVKF.

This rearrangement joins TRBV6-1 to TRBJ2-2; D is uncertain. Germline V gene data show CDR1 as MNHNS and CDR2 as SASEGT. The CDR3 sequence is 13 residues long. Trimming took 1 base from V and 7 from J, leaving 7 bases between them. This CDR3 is CASSEDGRGELFF. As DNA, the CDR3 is TGTGCCAGCAGTGAAGATGGCCGCGGGGAGCTGTTTTTT.

The CDR3 DNA sequence: TGTGCCAGCAGCTTCGGACAGATAACTGGAAACACCATATATTTT. Its translation is CASSFGQITGNTIYF. V is TRBV7-9 and J is TRBJ1-3; D perhaps matches TRBD1 (6 bases). The CDR3 is 15 residues long. CDR1 SEHNR and CDR2 FQNEAQ come from the germline V gene (reference sequence). Between the trimmed V and J ends, which lost 3 bases and 2 bases, there was a span of 11 bases.

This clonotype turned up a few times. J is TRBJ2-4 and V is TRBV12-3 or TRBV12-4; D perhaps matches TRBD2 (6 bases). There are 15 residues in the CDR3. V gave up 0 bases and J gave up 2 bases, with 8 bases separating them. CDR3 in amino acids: CASSLAGGTKNIQYF. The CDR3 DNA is TGTGCCAGCAGTTTAGCGGGGGGAACCAAAAACATTCAGTACTTC.

CDR3 DNA sequence: TGTGCCAGCAGTCTCCGACAGGGCTACGAGCAGTACGTC. Its translation: CASSLRQGYEQYV. The chain has TRBV12-3 or TRBV12-4 and TRBJ2-7; 7 bases are shared with TRBD1. CDR3 length: 13 residues. V shed 5 bases and J 3 bases; nucleotides not matched to a gene: 4.

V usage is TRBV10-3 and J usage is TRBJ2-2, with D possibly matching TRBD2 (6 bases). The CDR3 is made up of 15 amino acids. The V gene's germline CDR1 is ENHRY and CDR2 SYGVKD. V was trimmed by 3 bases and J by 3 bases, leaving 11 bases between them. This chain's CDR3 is CAISDASDYTGELFF. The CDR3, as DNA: TGTGCCATCAGTGACGCTAGCGACTACACCGGGGAGCTGTTTTTT.

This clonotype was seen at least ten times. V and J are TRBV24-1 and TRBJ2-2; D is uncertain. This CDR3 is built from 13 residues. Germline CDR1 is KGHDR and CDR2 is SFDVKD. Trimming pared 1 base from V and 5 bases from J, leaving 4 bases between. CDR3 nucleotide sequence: TGTGCCACCAGTGATTTATTAACCGGGGAGCTGTTTTTT. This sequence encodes CATSDLLTGELFF.

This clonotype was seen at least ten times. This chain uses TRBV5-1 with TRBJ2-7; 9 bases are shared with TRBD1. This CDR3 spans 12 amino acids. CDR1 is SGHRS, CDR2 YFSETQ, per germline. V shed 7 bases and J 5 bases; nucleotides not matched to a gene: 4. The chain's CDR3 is CASSGQGNEQYF. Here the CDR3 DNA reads TGCGCCAGCTCGGGACAGGGTAACGAGCAGTACTTC.

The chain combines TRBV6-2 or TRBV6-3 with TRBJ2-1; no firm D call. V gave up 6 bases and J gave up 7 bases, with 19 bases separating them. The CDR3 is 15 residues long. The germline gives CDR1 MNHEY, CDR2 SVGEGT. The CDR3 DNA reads TGTGCCAGCAGCCCCCTGGGGTATACCGGGAATGAGCAGTTCTTC. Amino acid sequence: CASSPLGYTGNEQFF.

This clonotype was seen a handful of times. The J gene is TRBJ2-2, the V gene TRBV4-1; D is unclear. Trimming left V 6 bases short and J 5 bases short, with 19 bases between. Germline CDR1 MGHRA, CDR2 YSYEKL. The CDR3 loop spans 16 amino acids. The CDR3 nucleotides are TGCGCCAGCAGGATCGAACCACAGATAACAACCGGGGAGCTGTTTTTT. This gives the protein CASRIEPQITTGELFF.